The entry below gives a single T cell receptor (beta chain) sequence along with its context. Only in-frame clones appear in the TCRdb table, and some are missing; sequencing was by immunoSEQ multiplex PCR. The table records about 480,000 clones, 85% to 90% of them present only once. The CDR3 extends over 16 amino acids. V shed 6 bases and J shed 0 bases, with 12 bases lying between them. CDR1 is MNHEY, CDR2 SMNVEV, per germline (reference sequence). The data belong to a study of blood T cell repertoires in COVID-19. Sequences were obtained from PBMCs or T cells enriched from blood (not recorded which). This clonotype was obtained from a woman aged 40 to 50 who had recovered from COVID-19. This chain joins TRBV27 and TRBJ1-6; D gene ambiguous. The CDR3 spells CASSSSLSSYNSPLHF. The CDR3, as DNA: TGTGCCAGCAGCTCGTCCCTAAGCTCCTATAATTCACCCCTCCACTTT.